The rows below give T cell receptor beta chains drawn from one sample of a study of T cell changes during pregnancy in multiple sclerosis. The method was immunoSEQ multiplex PCR; TCRdb's version includes in-frame clones alone and lacks a portion of them. This table holds approximately 71,000 clones, approximately 94% found once. This sample comprised peripheral blood, obtained in the third trimester of pregnancy. Receptors originate from a female donor with multiple sclerosis, enrolled in a pregnancy study. Both conserved end residues are part of each CDR3. A D gene is named only where the DNA matches it firmly. Size tells how often a clone was seen (once, few, many) or the class of an expanded clone, and some rows leave it out.

abundance: NA
v_gene: TRBV5-4
d_gene: NA
j_gene: TRBJ2-7
CDR3nt: TGTGCCAGCAGCCCGGGGATGGTCTACGAGCAGTACTTC
CDR3aa: CASSPGMVYEQYF

abundance: NA
v_gene: TRBV7-9
d_gene: NA
j_gene: TRBJ2-1
CDR3nt: TGTGCCAGCAGCCTTTACGACTCGGGGTATGAGCAGTTCTTC
CDR3aa: CASSLYDSGYEQFF

abundance: NA
v_gene: TRBV27
d_gene: NA
j_gene: TRBJ2-1
CDR3nt: TGTGCCAGCAGTTTAGCAGGGGTACCGTACAATGAGCAGTTCTTC
CDR3aa: CASSLAGVPYNEQFF

abundance: NA
v_gene: TRBV13
d_gene: NA
j_gene: TRBJ1-1
CDR3nt: TGTGCCAGCAGACTAAACGGACATATGAACACTGAAGCTTTCTTT
CDR3aa: CASRLNGHMNTEAFF

abundance: NA
v_gene: TRBV27
d_gene: TRBD1
j_gene: TRBJ1-2
CDR3nt: TGTGCCAGCAGTTACAGGGGCCCGGGGTATGGCTACACCTTC
CDR3aa: CASSYRGPGYGYTF

abundance: NA
v_gene: TRBV7-6
d_gene: TRBD1
j_gene: TRBJ2-2
CDR3nt: TGTGCCAGCAGTCTGGGGACAGGGACCACCGGGGAGCTGTTTTTT
CDR3aa: CASSLGTGTTGELFF

abundance: NA
v_gene: TRBV27
d_gene: TRBD1
j_gene: TRBJ2-5
CDR3nt: TGTGCCAGCAGGACCCAACGACAGGGTGAGACCCAGTACTTC
CDR3aa: CASRTQRQGETQYF

abundance: NA
v_gene: TRBV7-9
d_gene: NA
j_gene: TRBJ1-4
CDR3nt: TGTGCCAGCAGCTCCATGGTCTCCCGAGGCAATGAAAAACTGTTTTTT
CDR3aa: CASSSMVSRGNEKLFF

abundance: NA
v_gene: TRBV11-2
d_gene: NA
j_gene: TRBJ1-2
CDR3nt: TGTGCCAGCAGCTTAGGGCTCAGGGCGCGTGGCTACACCTTC
CDR3aa: CASSLGLRARGYTF

abundance: once
v_gene: TRBV2
d_gene: NA
j_gene: TRBJ2-3
CDR3nt: TGTGCCAGCAGAGCCAGGGGACACACAGATACGCAGTATTTT
CDR3aa: CASRARGHTDTQYF

abundance: NA
v_gene: TRBV28
d_gene: NA
j_gene: TRBJ2-1
CDR3nt: TGTGCCAGCAGTTTGGCCCAGCGTCACTACAATGAGCAGTTCTTC
CDR3aa: CASSLAQRHYNEQFF

abundance: NA
v_gene: TRBV29-1
d_gene: TRBD1
j_gene: TRBJ1-2
CDR3nt: TGCAGCGTTGAAGAGGGACAGACCTATGGCTACACCTTC
CDR3aa: CSVEEGQTYGYTF

abundance: NA
v_gene: TRBV12-2
d_gene: NA
j_gene: TRBJ1-1
CDR3nt: TGTGCAAGTCGCTTAGTAATGCCGGGACAGGCTGTGAACACTGAAGCTTTCTTT
CDR3aa: CASRLVMPGQAVNTEAFF

abundance: once
v_gene: TRBV27
d_gene: TRBD2
j_gene: TRBJ2-6
CDR3nt: TGTGCCAGCAGTTTGGACGGGAGGGCTGGGGCCAACGTCCTGACTTTC
CDR3aa: CASSLDGRAGANVLTF

abundance: NA
v_gene: TRBV29-1
d_gene: TRBD1
j_gene: TRBJ1-2
CDR3nt: TGCAGCGTTGAACAGGGGGCGGGAGGCTACACCTTC
CDR3aa: CSVEQGAGGYTF

abundance: NA
v_gene: TRBV7-2
d_gene: TRBD1
j_gene: TRBJ2-7
CDR3nt: TGTGCCAGCAGTCCTGGGGCCGGGACAGGGTCCTACGAGCAGTACTTC
CDR3aa: CASSPGAGTGSYEQYF

abundance: NA
v_gene: TRBV21-1
d_gene: NA
j_gene: TRBJ1-5
CDR3nt: TGTGCCAGCAGCAAAGCATCCGAGACAGGGCCCTATAGCAATCAGCCCCAGCATTTT
CDR3aa: CASSKASETGPYSNQPQHF

abundance: NA
v_gene: TRBV2
d_gene: TRBD1
j_gene: TRBJ2-7
CDR3nt: TGTGCCAGCAGTCCGACAGGGGGTTTGTACTTC
CDR3aa: CASSPTGGLYF

abundance: once
v_gene: TRBV5-1
d_gene: NA
j_gene: TRBJ2-3
CDR3nt: TGCGCCAGCAGCTTGGTCCGTCCCGGCACAGATACGCAGTATTTT
CDR3aa: CASSLVRPGTDTQYF

abundance: NA
v_gene: TRBV19
d_gene: NA
j_gene: TRBJ1-3
CDR3nt: TGTGCCAGTAGTATCTTTTTCTGGAGCTCTGGAAACACCATATATTTT
CDR3aa: CASSIFFWSSGNTIYF

abundance: once
v_gene: TRBV19
d_gene: NA
j_gene: TRBJ2-1
CDR3nt: TGTGCCAGTAGTACCCCGGTAGGGGGCTCCTACAATGAGCAGTTCTTC
CDR3aa: CASSTPVGGSYNEQFF

abundance: NA
v_gene: TRBV19
d_gene: NA
j_gene: TRBJ1-2
CDR3nt: TGTGCCAGTAGTATTGTAAATCGGAGGAACTATGGCTACACCTTC
CDR3aa: CASSIVNRRNYGYTF

abundance: NA
v_gene: TRBV7-7
d_gene: NA
j_gene: TRBJ2-3
CDR3nt: TGTGCCAGCAGCTTAGCGCGGGGAGATACGCAGTATTTT
CDR3aa: CASSLARGDTQYF

abundance: NA
v_gene: TRBV9
d_gene: TRBD1
j_gene: TRBJ2-2
CDR3nt: TGTGCCAGCAGCGTATCAGGACAGGGCACCGGGGAGCTGTTTTTT
CDR3aa: CASSVSGQGTGELFF

abundance: NA
v_gene: TRBV10-3
d_gene: TRBD2
j_gene: TRBJ2-3
CDR3nt: TGTGCCATCAGTGAGTCGGGGGGTCGGACTAGCGGCACAGATACGCAGTATTTT
CDR3aa: CAISESGGRTSGTDTQYF

abundance: NA
v_gene: TRBV2
d_gene: TRBD1
j_gene: TRBJ1-2
CDR3nt: TGTGCCAGCAGTGAGGGACAGGGGGATGGCTACACCTTC
CDR3aa: CASSEGQGDGYTF

abundance: NA
v_gene: TRBV9
d_gene: TRBD2
j_gene: TRBJ2-3
CDR3nt: TGTGCCAGCAGCGTAGTCGGCGGGAGGACTAGCACAGATACGCAGTATTTT
CDR3aa: CASSVVGGRTSTDTQYF

abundance: NA
v_gene: TRBV29-1
d_gene: NA
j_gene: TRBJ1-2
CDR3nt: TGCAGCGTTGAAGATGGAGGTCGGAATACCGATGGCTACACCTTC
CDR3aa: CSVEDGGRNTDGYTF

abundance: NA
v_gene: TRBV5-4
d_gene: NA
j_gene: TRBJ2-4
CDR3nt: TGTGCCAGCAGCCAGAGGAGATCGTCAGCCAAAAACATTCAGTACTTC
CDR3aa: CASSQRRSSAKNIQYF

abundance: few
v_gene: TRBV11-2
d_gene: NA
j_gene: TRBJ1-4
CDR3nt: TGTGCCAGCAGCCTCGGCCCGTTCGGGGAAAAACTGTTTTTT
CDR3aa: CASSLGPFGEKLFF

abundance: NA
v_gene: TRBV15
d_gene: TRBD2
j_gene: TRBJ2-1
CDR3nt: TGTGCCACCAGCAGAGATTGGGTTTGGGGGAGGGCCTCCTACAATGAGCAGTTCTTC
CDR3aa: CATSRDWVWGRASYNEQFF

abundance: NA
v_gene: TRBV4-1
d_gene: TRBD1
j_gene: TRBJ1-4
CDR3nt: TGCGCCAGCAGCCAAGTGGCAGGGGGAAAGGAAAAACTGTTTTTT
CDR3aa: CASSQVAGGKEKLFF

abundance: NA
v_gene: TRBV21-1
d_gene: NA
j_gene: TRBJ1-1
CDR3nt: TGTGCCAGCAGCACTGGACAGCCGAACACTGAAGCTTTCTTT
CDR3aa: CASSTGQPNTEAFF

abundance: once
v_gene: TRBV4-3
d_gene: NA
j_gene: TRBJ2-1
CDR3nt: TGCGCCAGCAGCCAAGGAGGGAGAGGCAGCGGAACCTACAATGAGCAGTTCTTC
CDR3aa: CASSQGGRGSGTYNEQFF

abundance: NA
v_gene: TRBV7-2
d_gene: NA
j_gene: TRBJ2-5
CDR3nt: TGTGCCAGCAGCTTGTTCGGGGAAGGGTTTGAGACCCAGTACTTC
CDR3aa: CASSLFGEGFETQYF

abundance: NA
v_gene: TRBV19
d_gene: NA
j_gene: TRBJ2-5
CDR3nt: TGTGCCAGTAGTATTCGATCAGGGGTTGGGTTGTGGGAAGAGACCCAGTACTTC
CDR3aa: CASSIRSGVGLWEETQYF

abundance: NA
v_gene: TRBV7-6
d_gene: NA
j_gene: TRBJ2-7
CDR3nt: TGTGCCAGCAGCCCTAACTTCCACGAGCAGTACTTC
CDR3aa: CASSPNFHEQYF

abundance: NA
v_gene: TRBV6-1
d_gene: TRBD1
j_gene: TRBJ2-3
CDR3nt: TGTGCCAGCAGTGACGGACAGGTACCAGCGGTTAGCACAGATACGCAGTATTTT
CDR3aa: CASSDGQVPAVSTDTQYF